The entry that follows covers one T cell receptor beta chain sequence. The entry originates in a study of blood T cell repertoires in COVID-19. Study summary: Donors in the United States, Italy and Spain gave samples during acute or convalescent COVID-19. PBMCs, B-cell-depleted T cells, or T cells were the source of the cDNA or gDNA that made up the material.

This CDR3 spans 13 amino acids. Germline CDR1 SNHLY, CDR2 FYNNEI. J was trimmed by 4 bases and V by 11 bases; bases with no gene match: 3. In the original analysis: Amplification of reference gene primers was used by the study to estimate nucleated cell counts. TCRdb keeps only in-frame clones here, not all; method: immunoSEQ multiplex PCR. V, J and clone size were drawn from that table, and D and trimming were deduced from the DNA. The sample holds 230,000 or so clones, approximately 83% seen once. The origin of this receptor is a man aged 50-60 years with active or convalescent COVID-19. This chain joins TRBV2 and TRBJ2-2, with 11 bases lining up with TRBD2. The specimen sequenced was peripheral blood. The CDR3 reads CAGGLAATGELFF. CDR3 sequence (DNA): TGTGCCGGGGGACTAGCGGCCACCGGGGAGCTGTTTTTT. The whole variable domain, remainder taken from reference TRBV2 and TRBJ2-2, is EPEVTQTPSHQVTQMGQEVILRCVPISNHLYFYWYRQILGQKVEFLVSFYNNEISEKSEIFDDQFSVERPDGSNFTLKIRSTKLEDSAMYFCAGGLAATGELFFGEGSRLTVL.